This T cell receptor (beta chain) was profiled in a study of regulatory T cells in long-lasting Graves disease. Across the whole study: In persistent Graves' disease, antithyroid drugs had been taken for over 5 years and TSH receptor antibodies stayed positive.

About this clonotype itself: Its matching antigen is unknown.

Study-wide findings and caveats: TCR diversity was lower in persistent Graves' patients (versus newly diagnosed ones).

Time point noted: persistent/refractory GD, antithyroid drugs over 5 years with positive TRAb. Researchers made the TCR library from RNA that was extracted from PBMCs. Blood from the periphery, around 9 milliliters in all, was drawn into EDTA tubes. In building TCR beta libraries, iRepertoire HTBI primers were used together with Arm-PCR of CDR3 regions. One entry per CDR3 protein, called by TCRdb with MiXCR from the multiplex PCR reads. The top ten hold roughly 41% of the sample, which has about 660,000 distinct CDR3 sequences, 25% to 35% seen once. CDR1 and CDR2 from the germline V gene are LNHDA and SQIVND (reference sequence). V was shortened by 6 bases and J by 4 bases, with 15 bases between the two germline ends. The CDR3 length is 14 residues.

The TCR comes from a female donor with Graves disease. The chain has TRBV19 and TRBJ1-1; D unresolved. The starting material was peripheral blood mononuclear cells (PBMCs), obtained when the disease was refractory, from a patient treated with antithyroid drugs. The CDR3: CASRASVLATEAFF. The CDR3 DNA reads TGTGCCAGTAGGGCCTCGGTCTTGGCCACTGAAGCTTTCTTT. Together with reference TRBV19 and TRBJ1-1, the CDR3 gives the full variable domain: DGGITQSPKYLFRKEGQNVTLSCEQNLNHDAMYWYRQDPGQGLRLIYYSQIVNDFQKGDIAEGYSVSREKKESFPLTVTSAQKNPTAFYLCASRASVLATEAFFGQGTRLTVV.